This T cell receptor (beta chain) appears in the sequencing data of a study of CD8 T cells in ankylosing spondylitis. Findings of the study overall: What appeared characteristic of ankylosing spondylitis blood was a TCR beta motif of under 10 highly homologous variants. Disease-linked clones had a CD8+ phenotype and relatively low frequency in peripheral blood. It was reported that disease-linked clones were significantly enriched in matched ankylosing spondylitis synovial fluid. Earlier literature documents some of the motif variants in reactive arthritis synovial fluid and blood.

Germline trimming cut 1 base from V and 3 bases from J; bases unmatched to any gene: 6. The germline CDR1 and CDR2 sequences are LGHNA and YNFKEQ. The CDR3 is made up of 15 amino acids. Using quantitative 5'-RACE with molecular barcodes, the authors made TCR beta libraries. TCRdb passed the 5' RACE reads through MiXCR, listing each CDR3 protein once. The sample has 250,000 to 350,000 distinct CDR3 sequences; around 7.6% are singletons. This clonotype was seen a few times. What it binds is unknown. Input material: blood, either unsorted or a sorted T cell fraction (not recorded which). J is TRBJ2-7 and V is TRBV4-2, with 7 bases identical to TRBD2. The TCR sequence derives from a male donor with ankylosing spondylitis. CDR3: CASSQAPSGGYEQYF. Written as DNA, the CDR3 is TGTGCCAGCAGCCAAGCGCCGTCGGGGGGCTACGAGCAGTACTTC.